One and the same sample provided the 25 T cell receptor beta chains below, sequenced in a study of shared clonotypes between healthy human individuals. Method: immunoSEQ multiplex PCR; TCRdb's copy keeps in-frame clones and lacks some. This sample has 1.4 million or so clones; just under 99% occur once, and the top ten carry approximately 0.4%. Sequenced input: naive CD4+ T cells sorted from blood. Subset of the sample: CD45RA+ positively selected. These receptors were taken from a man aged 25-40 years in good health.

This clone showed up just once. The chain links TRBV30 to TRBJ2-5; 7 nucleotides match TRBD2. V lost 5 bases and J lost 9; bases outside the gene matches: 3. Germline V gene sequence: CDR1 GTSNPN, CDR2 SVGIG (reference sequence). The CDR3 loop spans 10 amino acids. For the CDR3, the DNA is TGTGCCTGGGGGGCGGGGGCCCAGTACTTC. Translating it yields CAWGAGAQYF.

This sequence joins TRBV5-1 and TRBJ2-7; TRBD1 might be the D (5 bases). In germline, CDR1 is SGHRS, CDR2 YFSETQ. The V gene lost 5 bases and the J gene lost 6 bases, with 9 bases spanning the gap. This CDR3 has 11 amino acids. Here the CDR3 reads CASRQVGEQYF. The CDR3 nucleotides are TGCGCCAGCAGACAGGTGGGCGAGCAGTACTTC.

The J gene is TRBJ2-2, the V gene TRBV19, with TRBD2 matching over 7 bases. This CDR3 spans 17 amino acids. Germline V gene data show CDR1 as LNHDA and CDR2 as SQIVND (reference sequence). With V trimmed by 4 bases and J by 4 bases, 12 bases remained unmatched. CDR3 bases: TGTGCCAGTAGTAGGGGCCAGGGCGGGAGAGGCACCGGGGAGCTGTTTTTT. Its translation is CASSRGQGGRGTGELFF.

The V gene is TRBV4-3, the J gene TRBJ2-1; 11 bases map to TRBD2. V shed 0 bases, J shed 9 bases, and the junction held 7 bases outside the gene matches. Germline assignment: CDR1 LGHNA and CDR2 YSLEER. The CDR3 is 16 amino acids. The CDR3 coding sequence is TGCGCCAGCAGCCAAGATCTACTAGCGGGAGTTCTTGAGCAGTTCTTC. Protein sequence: CASSQDLLAGVLEQFF.

CDR3 region: CASSLREGAKNIQYF. The CDR3 coding sequence is TGTGCCAGCAGTTTAAGGGAGGGAGCCAAAAACATTCAGTACTTC. V usage is TRBV28 and J usage is TRBJ2-4; 7 nucleotides line up with TRBD2. Germline trimming cut 2 bases from V and 0 bases from J; bases unmatched to any gene: 1. CDR3 length: 15 residues. CDR1 and CDR2 from the germline V gene are MDHEN and SYDVKM. Full variable domain (remainder filled in from reference TRBV28 and TRBJ2-4): DVKVTQSSRYLVKRTGEKVFLECVQDMDHENMFWYRQDPGLGLRLIYFSYDVKMKEKGDIPEGYSVSREKKERFSLILESASTNQTSMYLCASSLREGAKNIQYFGAGTRLSVL.

The CDR3 DNA reads as TGTGCCAGCAGCTTGACTAGCGGGAGGGCCACCGATGAGCAGTTCTTC. Protein product: CASSLTSGRATDEQFF. V usage is TRBV5-4 and J usage is TRBJ2-1; 13 bases line up with TRBD2. V lost 1 base, J lost 8 bases, and 6 bases stayed unmatched. Per germline, CDR1 SGHNT and CDR2 YYREEE (reference sequence). The CDR3 extends over 16 amino acids.

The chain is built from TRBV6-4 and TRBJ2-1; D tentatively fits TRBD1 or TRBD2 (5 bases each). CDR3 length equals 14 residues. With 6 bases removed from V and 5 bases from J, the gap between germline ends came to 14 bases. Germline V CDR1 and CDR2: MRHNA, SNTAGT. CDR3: CASRRGDGHNEQFF. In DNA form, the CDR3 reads TGTGCCAGCAGAAGGGGAGACGGACACAATGAGCAGTTCTTC.

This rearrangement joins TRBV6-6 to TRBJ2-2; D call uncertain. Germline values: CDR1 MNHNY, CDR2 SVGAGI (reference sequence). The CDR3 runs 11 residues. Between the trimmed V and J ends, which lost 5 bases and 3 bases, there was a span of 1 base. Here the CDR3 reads CASSHTGELFF. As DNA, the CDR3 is TGTGCCAGCAGTCACACCGGGGAGCTGTTTTTT.

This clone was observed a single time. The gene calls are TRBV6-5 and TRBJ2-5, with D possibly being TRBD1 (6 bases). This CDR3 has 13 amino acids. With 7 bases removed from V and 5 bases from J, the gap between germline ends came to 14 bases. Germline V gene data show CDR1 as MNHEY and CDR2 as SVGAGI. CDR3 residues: CASKGGWRETQYF. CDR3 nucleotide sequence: TGTGCCAGCAAAGGGGGTTGGAGGGAGACCCAGTACTTC.

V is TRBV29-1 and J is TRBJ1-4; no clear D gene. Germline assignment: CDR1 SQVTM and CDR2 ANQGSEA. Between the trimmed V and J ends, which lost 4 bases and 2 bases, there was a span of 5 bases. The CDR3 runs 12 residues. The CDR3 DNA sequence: TGCAGCGTTGGTAGGACTAATGAAAAACTGTTTTTT. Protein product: CSVGRTNEKLFF.

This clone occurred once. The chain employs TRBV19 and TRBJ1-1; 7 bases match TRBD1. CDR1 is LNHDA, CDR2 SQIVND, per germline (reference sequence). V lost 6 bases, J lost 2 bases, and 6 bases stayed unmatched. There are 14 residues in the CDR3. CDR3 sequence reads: CASRGQRDNTEAFF. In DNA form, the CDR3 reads TGTGCCAGTAGGGGACAGAGAGATAACACTGAAGCTTTCTTT.

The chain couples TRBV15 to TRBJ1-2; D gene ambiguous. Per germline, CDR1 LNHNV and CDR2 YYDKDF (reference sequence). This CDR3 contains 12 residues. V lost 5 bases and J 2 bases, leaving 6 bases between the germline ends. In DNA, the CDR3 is TGTGCCACCAGCCAGCAGAACTATGGCTACACCTTC. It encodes CATSQQNYGYTF.

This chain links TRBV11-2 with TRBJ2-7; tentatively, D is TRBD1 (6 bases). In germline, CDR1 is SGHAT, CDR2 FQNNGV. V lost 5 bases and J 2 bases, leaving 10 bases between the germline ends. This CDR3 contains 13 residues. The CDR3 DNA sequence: TGTGCCAGCAGCCCAGACAGGACCTACGAGCAGTACTTC. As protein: CASSPDRTYEQYF.

The CDR3 loop is CASRGLHRGEKLFF. For the CDR3, the DNA is TGTGCCAGCCGGGGACTCCACAGAGGTGAAAAACTGTTTTTT. The rearrangement joins TRBV27 to TRBJ1-4, with D possibly matching TRBD1 (5 bases). The CDR3 length is 14 residues. Germline V gene sequence: CDR1 MNHEY, CDR2 SMNVEV (reference sequence). Between the trimmed V and J ends, which lost 8 bases and 7 bases, there was a span of 17 bases.

CDR3 protein: CASSPGTSGRAGEQYF. For the CDR3, the DNA is TGCGCCAGCAGCCCAGGGACTAGCGGGAGGGCCGGGGAGCAGTACTTC. The chain links TRBV5-1 to TRBJ2-7; 16 bases align to TRBD2. Germline CDR1 and CDR2: SGHRS and YFSETQ. Trimming removed 4 bases from V and 7 bases from J; junction bases left unmatched: 8. This CDR3 has 16 residues.

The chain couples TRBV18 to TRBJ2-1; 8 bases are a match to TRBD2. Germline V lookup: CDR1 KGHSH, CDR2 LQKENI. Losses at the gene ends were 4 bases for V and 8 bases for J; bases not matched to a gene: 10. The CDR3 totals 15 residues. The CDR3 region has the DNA TGTGCCAGCTCACTGGGACTAGAGTCCAGGGATGAGCAGTTCTTC. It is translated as CASSLGLESRDEQFF.

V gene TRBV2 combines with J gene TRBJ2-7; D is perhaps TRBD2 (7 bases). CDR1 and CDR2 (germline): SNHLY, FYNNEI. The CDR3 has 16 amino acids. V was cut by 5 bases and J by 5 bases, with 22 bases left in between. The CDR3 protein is CASSPTGFRGRDEQYF. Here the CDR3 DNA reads TGTGCCAGCAGTCCCACAGGGTTTAGAGGGAGGGACGAGCAGTACTTC. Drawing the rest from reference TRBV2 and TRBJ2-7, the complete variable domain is EPEVTQTPSHQVTQMGQEVILRCVPISNHLYFYWYRQILGQKVEFLVSFYNNEISEKSEIFDDQFSVERPDGSNFTLKIRSTKLEDSAMYFCASSPTGFRGRDEQYFGPGTRLTVT.

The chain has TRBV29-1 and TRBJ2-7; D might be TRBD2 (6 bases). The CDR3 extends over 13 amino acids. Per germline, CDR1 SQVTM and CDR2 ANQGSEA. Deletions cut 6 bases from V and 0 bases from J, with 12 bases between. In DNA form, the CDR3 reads TGCAGCGTCCTAGCGCCTAGCTCCTACGAGCAGTACTTC. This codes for CSVLAPSSYEQYF.

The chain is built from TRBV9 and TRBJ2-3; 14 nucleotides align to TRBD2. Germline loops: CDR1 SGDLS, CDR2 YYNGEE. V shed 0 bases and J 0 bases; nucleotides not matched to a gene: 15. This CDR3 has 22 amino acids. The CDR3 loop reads CASSVGAVGLAGVGTSTDTQYF. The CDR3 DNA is TGTGCCAGCAGCGTAGGAGCTGTGGGACTAGCGGGAGTAGGGACTAGCACAGATACGCAGTATTTT. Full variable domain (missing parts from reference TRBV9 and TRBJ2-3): DSGVTQTPKHLITATGQRVTLRCSPRSGDLSVYWYQQSLDQGLQFLIQYYNGEERAKGNILERFSAQQFPDLHSELNLSSLELGDSALYFCASSVGAVGLAGVGTSTDTQYFGPGTRLTVL.

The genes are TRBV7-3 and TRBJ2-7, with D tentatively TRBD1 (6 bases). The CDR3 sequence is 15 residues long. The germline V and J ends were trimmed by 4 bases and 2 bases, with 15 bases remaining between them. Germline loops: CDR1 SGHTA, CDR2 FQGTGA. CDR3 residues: CASSSTPHRAYEQYF. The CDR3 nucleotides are TGTGCCAGCAGCTCTACCCCCCACAGGGCCTACGAGCAGTACTTC.

The DNA of the CDR3 is TGTGCCAGCCAAGACGACGTTAACACTGAAGCTTTCTTT. It yields the protein CASQDDVNTEAFF. The chain has TRBV2 and TRBJ1-1, with D hard to call. The germline CDR1 and CDR2 sequences are SNHLY and FYNNEI. The CDR3 runs 13 residues. V lost 8 bases and J 2 bases, leaving 12 bases between the germline ends.

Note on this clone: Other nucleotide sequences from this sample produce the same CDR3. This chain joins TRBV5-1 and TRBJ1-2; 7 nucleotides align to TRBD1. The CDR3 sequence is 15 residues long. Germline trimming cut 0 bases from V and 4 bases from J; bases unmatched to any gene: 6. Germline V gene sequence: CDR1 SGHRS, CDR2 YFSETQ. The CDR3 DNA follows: TGCGCCAGCAGCTTGGCCGGGCAGGGGGGCTATGGCTACACCTTC. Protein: CASSLAGQGGYGYTF. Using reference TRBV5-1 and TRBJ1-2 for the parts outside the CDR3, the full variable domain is KAGVTQTPRYLIKTRGQQVTLSCSPISGHRSVSWYQQTPGQGLQFLFEYFSETQRNKGNFPGRFSGRQFSNSRSEMNVSTLELGDSALYLCASSLAGQGGYGYTFGSGTRLTVV.

The CDR3 DNA is TGTGCCAGCAGCTCCGGAAATAGCGTGCGAGAGACCCAGTACTTC. Translated, it gives CASSSGNSVRETQYF. This rearrangement joins TRBV11-2 to TRBJ2-5, with D perhaps TRBD2 (5 bases). Germline values: CDR1 SGHAT, CDR2 FQNNGV. This CDR3 has 15 residues. Trimming left V 4 bases short and J 4 bases short, with 16 bases between. Full variable domain (rest looked up from reference TRBV11-2 and TRBJ2-5): EAGVAQSPRYKIIEKRQSVAFWCNPISGHATLYWYQQILGQGPKLLIQFQNNGVVDDSQLPKDRFSAERLKGVDSTLKIQPAKLEDSAVYLCASSSGNSVRETQYFGPGTRLLVL.

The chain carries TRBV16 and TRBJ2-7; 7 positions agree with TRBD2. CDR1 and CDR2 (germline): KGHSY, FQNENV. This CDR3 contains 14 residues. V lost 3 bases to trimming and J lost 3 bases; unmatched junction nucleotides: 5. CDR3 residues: CASSQVAGVYEQYF. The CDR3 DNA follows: TGTGCCAGCAGCCAGGTAGCGGGCGTCTACGAGCAGTACTTC.

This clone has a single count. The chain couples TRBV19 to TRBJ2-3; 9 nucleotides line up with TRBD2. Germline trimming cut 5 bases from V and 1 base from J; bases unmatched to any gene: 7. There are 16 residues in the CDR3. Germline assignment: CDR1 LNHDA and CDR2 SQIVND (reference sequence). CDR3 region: CASSAKTSGGTDTQYF. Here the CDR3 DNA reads TGTGCCAGTAGTGCCAAGACTAGCGGAGGCACAGATACGCAGTATTTT.